These 25 T cell receptor beta chains were all obtained from the same sample, sequenced in a study of blood T cells in healthy people across ages. With a J-beta primer mix and a sample-barcoded 5' primer, a second PCR ran roughly 7 to 11 cycles. TCRdb processed the 5' RACE reads anew with MiXCR; each CDR3 protein has one entry. The sample has some 750,000 distinct CDR3 sequences; about 24% are singletons. The sequenced sample consisted of blood. The receptors stem from a man in his sixties or seventies in good health.

In its sample, this clonotype was seen a few times. The chain links TRBV6-5 to TRBJ2-3; D is perhaps TRBD1 or TRBD2 (5 bases each). The germline V and J ends were trimmed by 6 bases and 1 base, with 14 bases remaining between them. The CDR3 is 15 residues long. Germline-derived CDR1 and CDR2 are MNHEY and SVGAGI. The CDR3 DNA reads TGTGCCAGCAGATCGCGTGGGGGTGGCACAGATACGCAGTATTTT. Its translation: CASRSRGGGTDTQYF.

This clonotype was counted many times. The chain links TRBV12-3 or TRBV12-4 to TRBJ2-7; 7 bases align to TRBD1. V was pared by 2 bases and J by 2 bases, with 3 bases of the junction left unmatched. CDR3 length: 14 residues. This CDR3 is CASSLRDRPYEQYF. The CDR3 nucleotides read TGTGCCAGCAGTTTAAGGGACAGACCCTACGAGCAGTACTTC.

This chain uses TRBV6-5 with TRBJ1-3; D gene ambiguous. Germline V gene data show CDR1 as MNHEY and CDR2 as SVGAGI. V was clipped by 6 bases and J by 2 bases, with 14 bases between them. The CDR3 is 15 residues long. The CDR3 loop is CASRVDGFAGNTIYF. CDR3 DNA sequence: TGTGCCAGCAGGGTTGATGGGTTCGCTGGAAACACCATATATTTT.

In this sample, this clonotype turned up a few times. This chain connects TRBV6-5 to TRBJ1-6, with a weak D call TRBD1 (6 bases). In germline, CDR1 is MNHEY, CDR2 SVGAGI. The CDR3 totals 14 residues. V lost 2 bases and J 6 bases, leaving 8 bases between the germline ends. The CDR3 protein is CASSYGGGNSPLHF. CDR3 in DNA: TGTGCCAGCAGTTACGGGGGCGGTAATTCACCCCTCCACTTT.

This clonotype was detected many times. This chain links TRBV5-1 with TRBJ1-2; TRBD1 matches 11 bases. The CDR3 loop spans 13 amino acids. CDR1 is SGHRS and CDR2 is YFSETQ in the germline V gene. The J segment lost 11 bases and the V segment lost 4 bases, leaving 7 bases of the junction unmatched. The CDR3 sequence is CASSPPGTGGYTF. Here the CDR3 DNA reads TGCGCCAGCAGCCCCCCCGGGACAGGGGGTTACACCTTC.

The sample holds a few counts of this clonotype. The CDR3 region has the DNA TGTGCCAGCAGCTTAGCGCTGACTAGCGGTAACACCGGGGAGCTGTTTTTT. This gives the protein CASSLALTSGNTGELFF. V and J are TRBV7-2 and TRBJ2-2, with 9 positions matching TRBD2. Per the germline V gene, CDR1 is SGHTA and CDR2 is FQGNSA. Unmatched junction bases numbered 4, after V lost 0 bases and J lost 2 bases. The CDR3 loop spans 17 amino acids.

This chain uses TRBV4-3 with TRBJ2-7, with D hard to call. Germline V CDR1 and CDR2: LGHNA, YSLEER. With 2 bases removed from V and 3 bases from J, the gap between germline ends came to 11 bases. There are 14 residues in the CDR3. CDR3 sequence (DNA): TGCGCCAGCAGCCAATTTGGGCGTAACTACGAGCAGTACGTC. It translates to CASSQFGRNYEQYV.

The chain recombines TRBV11-2 with TRBJ2-4; tentative D call: TRBD1 (6 bases). Per the germline V gene, CDR1 is SGHAT and CDR2 is FQNNGV. Trimming took 3 bases from V and 2 from J, leaving 11 bases between them. The CDR3 sequence is 15 residues long. DNA for the CDR3: TGTGCCAGCAGCTTCGGGGACACCTCCAAAAACATTCAGTACTTC. It encodes CASSFGDTSKNIQYF. The whole variable domain, remainder taken from reference TRBV11-2 and TRBJ2-4, is EAGVAQSPRYKIIEKRQSVAFWCNPISGHATLYWYQQILGQGPKLLIQFQNNGVVDDSQLPKDRFSAERLKGVDSTLKIQPAKLEDSAVYLCASSFGDTSKNIQYFGAGTRLSVL.

V gene TRBV5-1 combines with J gene TRBJ2-5; 12 positions agree with TRBD2. The J call may be incorrect, as the DNA end agrees better with TRBJ2-1. The CDR3 runs 16 residues. Germline V gives CDR1 SGHRS, CDR2 YFSETQ. The CDR3 coding sequence is TGCGCCAGCAGAGCTAGCGGGGGGGCCGGTCTCAATGAGCAGTTCTTC. Translated: CASRASGGAGLNEQFF.

The V call is TRBV28, the J call TRBJ1-3; D is undetermined. V was pared by 6 bases and J by 3 bases, with 21 bases between. CDR1 MDHEN and CDR2 SYDVKM come from the germline V gene. The CDR3 runs 17 residues. Here the CDR3 reads CASRTRESGVIGNTIYF. Here the CDR3 DNA reads TGTGCCAGCAGGACCCGCGAGAGCGGAGTAATTGGAAACACCATATATTTT. Full variable domain (missing parts from reference TRBV28 and TRBJ1-3): DVKVTQSSRYLVKRTGEKVFLECVQDMDHENMFWYRQDPGLGLRLIYFSYDVKMKEKGDIPEGYSVSREKKERFSLILESASTNQTSMYLCASRTRESGVIGNTIYFGEGSWLTVV.

This clonotype was observed a handful of times. The gene calls are TRBV10-3 and TRBJ2-1; TRBD2 matches at 7 bases. Trimming took 3 bases from V and 5 from J; bases not matched to a gene: 4. The germline gives CDR1 ENHRY, CDR2 SYGVKD. The CDR3 spans 14 residues. The CDR3 DNA follows: TGTGCCATCAGTGACAGGCGGGGGAACAATGAGCAGTTCTTC. Translation gives CAISDRRGNNEQFF.

The chain's CDR3 is CASSIRRWTGGEGYTF. CDR3 bases: TGTGCCAGTAGTATACGCCGATGGACAGGGGGCGAAGGCTACACCTTC. J is TRBJ1-2 and V is TRBV19; 11 positions match TRBD1. Germline V CDR1 and CDR2: LNHDA, SQIVND (reference sequence). The junction had 10 bases not matched to a gene; V was cut back by 2 bases and J by 8 bases. The CDR3 is 16 residues long.

The chain joins TRBV6-1 to TRBJ2-5, with TRBD2 matching over 13 bases. This CDR3 is built from 16 residues. Per the germline V gene, CDR1 is MNHNS and CDR2 is SASEGT. V lost 11 bases to trimming and J lost 3 bases; unmatched junction nucleotides: 12. CDR3 DNA: TGTGCCGGCCGACTAGCGGGAGGACCTCTTAAAGAGACCCAGTACTTC. It translates to CAGRLAGGPLKETQYF.

This chain connects TRBV11-2 to TRBJ1-2, with TRBD1 matching 7 bases. Germline CDR1 reads SGHAT; CDR2 reads FQNNGV. V shed 5 bases and J 4 bases; nucleotides not matched to a gene: 10. The CDR3 runs 15 residues. The CDR3 DNA reads TGTGCCAGCAGCCGCCAAAGGACAGGTTCCTATGGCTACACCTTC. This encodes CASSRQRTGSYGYTF. Using reference TRBV11-2 and TRBJ1-2 for the parts outside the CDR3, the full variable domain is EAGVAQSPRYKIIEKRQSVAFWCNPISGHATLYWYQQILGQGPKLLIQFQNNGVVDDSQLPKDRFSAERLKGVDSTLKIQPAKLEDSAVYLCASSRQRTGSYGYTFGSGTRLTVV.

V and J are TRBV5-1 and TRBJ2-3; D is uncertain. Per the germline V gene, CDR1 is SGHRS and CDR2 is YFSETQ. Between the trimmed V and J ends, which lost 0 bases and 2 bases, there was a span of 19 bases. The CDR3 runs to 18 residues. In nucleotides, the CDR3 is TGCGCCAGCAGCTTGGGCCCCTTAACGGCCTTACCCACAGATACGCAGTATTTT. Its protein product is CASSLGPLTALPTDTQYF.

The genes are TRBV20-1 and TRBJ2-1; either TRBD1 or TRBD2 may fit D (5 bases each). V was cut by 6 bases and J by 0 bases, with 12 bases left in between. Germline assignment: CDR1 DFQATT and CDR2 SNEGSKA (reference sequence). The CDR3 is made up of 14 amino acids. In nucleotides, the CDR3 is TGCAGTGCCTTTGGGGGTAGCTCCTACAATGAGCAGTTCTTC. Amino acid sequence: CSAFGGSSYNEQFF.

In this sample, this clonotype turned up a few times. The junction departs from the called germline gene at one end, perhaps through a read error. This chain links TRBV7-9 with TRBJ2-5; 8 bases match TRBD1. Germline values: CDR1 SEHNR, CDR2 FQNEAQ (reference sequence). The CDR3 sequence is 13 residues long. The CDR3, as DNA: TGTGCCAGCAGCTTGGGGTCCGGGACAGGTGTTTTCTTC. Amino acid sequence: CASSLGSGTGVFF.

This clonotype was observed a handful of times. V gene TRBV6-2 or TRBV6-3 combines with J gene TRBJ2-7; no clear D. The CDR3 extends over 12 amino acids. V lost 5 bases and J lost 1, with 6 bases in between. The V gene's germline CDR1 is MNHEY and CDR2 SVGEGT. CDR3 coding DNA: TGTGCCAGCAGTCGCCGTTCCTACGAGCAGTACGTC. Its protein is CASSRRSYEQYV.

In this sample, this clonotype turned up a few times. The chain carries TRBV19 and TRBJ2-5, with 11 bases lining up with TRBD2. CDR1 and CDR2 (germline): LNHDA, SQIVND (reference sequence). This CDR3 is built from 16 residues. V dropped 4 bases and J dropped 4; count of bases not matched to a gene: 8. Here the CDR3 DNA reads TGTGCCAGTAGTACCGACTTCGGACTAGCGGGAGAGACCCAGTACTTC. Translating it yields CASSTDFGLAGETQYF.

The rearrangement joins TRBV5-1 to TRBJ2-6; D may correspond to TRBD1 or TRBD2 (6 bases each). V lost 3 bases and J 0 bases, leaving 13 bases between the germline ends. CDR3 length: 17 residues. Germline CDR1 is SGHRS and CDR2 is YFSETQ. The chain's CDR3 is CASSSGGLSSGANVLTF. The CDR3 bases are TGCGCCAGCAGCTCTGGGGGGCTATCCTCTGGGGCCAACGTCCTGACTTTC.

This clonotype has a handful of counts. The chain uses TRBV5-1 and TRBJ1-1; D uncertain. The germline V and J ends were trimmed by 0 bases and 4 bases, with 7 bases remaining between them. The CDR3 is made up of 13 amino acids. In germline, CDR1 is SGHRS, CDR2 YFSETQ. The CDR3 DNA reads TGCGCCAGCAGCTTGGAGCAAGTCACTGAAGCTTTCTTT. Its protein product is CASSLEQVTEAFF. The variable domain in full, completed from reference TRBV5-1 and TRBJ1-1, reads KAGVTQTPRYLIKTRGQQVTLSCSPISGHRSVSWYQQTPGQGLQFLFEYFSETQRNKGNFPGRFSGRQFSNSRSEMNVSTLELGDSALYLCASSLEQVTEAFFGQGTRLTVV.

There are a few counts of this clonotype. The rearrangement joins TRBV7-9 to TRBJ1-4; D unclear. Germline lookup yields CDR1 SEHNR and CDR2 FQNEAQ (reference sequence). The CDR3 runs 18 residues. V shed 5 bases and J shed 4 bases, with 23 bases lying between them. The CDR3 loop is CASSPPPRLGRGNEKLFF. Here the CDR3 DNA reads TGTGCCAGCAGCCCACCGCCGCGCCTCGGTCGGGGTAATGAAAAACTGTTTTTT.

Remarks on this clonotype: It is likely a read error, because the conserved phenylalanine at the end of the CDR3 is missing. The V call is TRBV5-1, the J call TRBJ1-1; tentatively, D is TRBD1 (5 bases). V was trimmed by 1 base and J by 7 bases, leaving 17 bases between them. The germline CDR1 and CDR2 sequences are SGHRS and YFSETQ. This CDR3 has 15 residues. The CDR3: CASSLNLGAEFEAFC. CDR3 nucleotide sequence: TGCGCCAGCAGCTTGAACCTAGGGGCCGAGTTTGAAGCTTTCTGT.

This clonotype came up a few times. The chain combines TRBV5-4 with TRBJ1-6; D call uncertain. V gave up 0 bases and J gave up 10 bases, with 14 bases separating them. Germline V gene data show CDR1 as SGHNT and CDR2 as YYREEE (reference sequence). The CDR3 sequence is 15 residues long. CDR3 nucleotides: TGTGCCAGCAGCTTGGAACGGGGAAGTAGGTCACCCCTCCACTTT. Its protein product is CASSLERGSRSPLHF.

The count of this clonotype is one. The chain joins TRBV21-1 to TRBJ2-5; TRBD1 is the table's D call, not checked against the DNA. TRBV21-1 counts as a pseudogene. This CDR3 region has 12 residues. CDR3 sequence (DNA): TGTGCCCTCGGGACAGGGGAAAAGACCCAGTACTTC. This codes for CALGTGEKTQYF.